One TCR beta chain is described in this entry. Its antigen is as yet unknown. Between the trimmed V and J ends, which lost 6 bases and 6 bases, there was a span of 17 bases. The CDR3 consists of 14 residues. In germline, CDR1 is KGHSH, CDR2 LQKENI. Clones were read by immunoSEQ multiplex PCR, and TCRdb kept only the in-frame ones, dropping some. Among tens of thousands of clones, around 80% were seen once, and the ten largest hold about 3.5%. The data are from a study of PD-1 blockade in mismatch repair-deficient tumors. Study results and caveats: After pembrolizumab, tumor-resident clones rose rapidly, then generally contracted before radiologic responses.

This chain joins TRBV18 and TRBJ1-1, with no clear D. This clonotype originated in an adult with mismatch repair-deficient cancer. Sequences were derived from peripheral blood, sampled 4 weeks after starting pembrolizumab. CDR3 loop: CASSLLPPGSEAFF. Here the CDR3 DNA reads TGTGCCAGCTCCCTCCTCCCGCCGGGGTCTGAAGCTTTCTTT.